The 21 T cell receptor beta chains presented below share a single source sample, sequenced in a study of T cell repertoires in cytomegalovirus infection. MiXCR was run by TCRdb on the reads, yielding one entry per CDR3 protein. This table has approximately 250,000 distinct CDR3 sequences, less than 9.5% appearing once. Sequencing used PBMCs. The receptors derive from a human donor in good health (CMV status not recorded). Some clones in this sample may be carry-over from other donors' samples.

This clonotype was detected many times. The gene calls are TRBV5-1 and TRBJ2-1; 7 positions agree with TRBD1. The CDR3 has 15 amino acids. The germline gives CDR1 SGHRS, CDR2 YFSETQ. V lost 3 bases, J lost 4 bases, and 7 bases stayed unmatched. The CDR3 DNA sequence: TGCGCCAGCAGCTCGGGCAGGGGGTTTTACAATGAGCAGTTCTTC. Translated, it gives CASSSGRGFYNEQFF.

This clonotype was recorded many times. This chain connects TRBV4-1 to TRBJ1-5, with D unclear. Trimming took 0 bases from V and 0 from J, leaving 9 bases between them. Germline V lookup: CDR1 MGHRA, CDR2 YSYEKL. CDR3 size: 16 residues. The CDR3 nucleotides are TGCGCCAGCAGCCAAGATGGGAGGGCTAGCAATCAGCCCCAGCATTTT. This codes for CASSQDGRASNQPQHF.

In its sample, this clonotype was seen many times. The DNA of the CDR3 is TGTGCCAGCAGCTCGGGACGTCGGAGCGGGGTCCCTCCAGATACGCAGTATTTT. This encodes CASSSGRRSGVPPDTQYF. The chain has TRBV7-9 and TRBJ2-3, with 7 bases lining up with TRBD2. V trimming: 4 bases; J trimming: 4 bases; junction bases outside the gene matches: 17. There are 18 residues in the CDR3. Germline-derived CDR1 and CDR2 are SEHNR and FQNEAQ (reference sequence).

This clonotype was seen a handful of times. The chain couples TRBV27 to TRBJ2-2; D gene ambiguous. The CDR3 totals 11 residues. V lost 10 bases to trimming and J lost 5 bases, with 8 bases between them. Germline loops: CDR1 MNHEY, CDR2 SMNVEV (reference sequence). CDR3 bases: TGTGCCACCAAAAGGACCGGGGAGCTGTTTTTT. Translating it yields CATKRTGELFF.

This clonotype was detected many times. The chain couples TRBV20-1 to TRBJ1-2; unclear D gene. V shed 3 bases and J shed 5 bases, with 10 bases lying between them. Germline V gene data show CDR1 as DFQATT and CDR2 as SNEGSKA (reference sequence). The CDR3 spans 12 residues. The CDR3 region has the DNA TGCAGTGCTAGGTTCCAGAGTTATGGCTACACCTTC. Translated, it gives CSARFQSYGYTF.

A word on this clonotype: This may be a read error: a much more frequent sequence differs by one nucleotide. Given the absence of the conserved phenylalanine or tryptophan at the CDR3 end, a read error is likely. The V call is TRBV7-8, the J call TRBJ1-5; the D is unclear. V lost 1 base, J lost 2 bases, and 6 bases lay in between. The CDR3 spans 14 residues. The germline V gene has CDR1 SGHVS and CDR2 FQNEAQ. CDR3 DNA: TGTGCCAGCAGCTTAGGGCACCGCAATCAGCCCCAGCATCTT. Protein sequence: CASSLGHRNQPQHL.

V usage is TRBV12-3 or TRBV12-4 and J usage is TRBJ2-2; the D gene is possibly TRBD1 (5 bases). Deletions cut 10 bases from V and 0 bases from J, with 9 bases between. The length of the CDR3 is 13 residues. CDR3 in DNA: TGTGCCACAGGGCACACGAACACCGGGGAGCTGTTTTTT. It codes for CATGHTNTGELFF.

This clonotype has a count of ten or more. The chain uses TRBV7-2 and TRBJ1-2; D is uncertain. Germline CDR1 SGHTA, CDR2 FQGNSA. CDR3 size: 12 residues. The ends were cut back, 8 bases at V and 0 bases at J, with 7 bases in the middle. DNA of the CDR3: TGTGCCAGCTCCAGAGCTAACTATGGCTACACCTTC. This translates into CASSRANYGYTF.

The V and J genes are TRBV20-1 and TRBJ1-6, with D possibly being TRBD1 (5 bases). V was trimmed by 5 bases and J by 4 bases, leaving 15 bases between them. The CDR3 runs 15 residues. Germline CDR1 and CDR2: DFQATT and SNEGSKA (reference sequence). CDR3 sequence: CSAPGHSGYNSPLHF. The CDR3 DNA is TGCAGTGCTCCAGGACACAGCGGGTATAATTCACCCCTCCACTTT.

This clonotype was detected ten times or more. This rearrangement joins TRBV11-1 to TRBJ1-1; D is unresolved. Germline values: CDR1 SGHAT, CDR2 FQDESV (reference sequence). CDR3 size: 13 residues. The germline V and J ends were trimmed by 1 base and 5 bases, with 8 bases remaining between them. CDR3 amino acids: CASSLDVGTEAFF. Written as DNA, the CDR3 is TGTGCCAGCAGCTTAGATGTGGGAACTGAAGCTTTCTTT.

This clonotype appeared a few times. The chain joins TRBV20-1 to TRBJ2-7; 7 positions match TRBD1. Germline V CDR1 and CDR2: DFQATT, SNEGSKA (reference sequence). The CDR3 length is 15 residues. V was clipped by 1 base and J by 2 bases; unmatched bases: 8. The CDR3 loop reads CSARAGTASAYEQYF. The CDR3 nucleotides are TGCAGTGCTAGAGCGGGGACAGCATCCGCCTACGAGCAGTACTTC.

The chain links TRBV6-2 or TRBV6-3 to TRBJ1-5, with 10 positions matching TRBD1. This CDR3 spans 16 amino acids. J was trimmed by 1 base and V by 6 bases; bases with no gene match: 6. CDR1 is MNHEY and CDR2 is SVGEGT in the germline V gene. CDR3 bases: TGTGCCAGCAGGGTGGGACAGGGGCTGAGCAATCAGCCCCAGCATTTT. Translating it yields CASRVGQGLSNQPQHF.

The rearrangement uses TRBV7-3 and TRBJ2-1; tentatively, D is TRBD1 (6 bases). This CDR3 comprises 17 residues. Germline V gene data show CDR1 as SGHTA and CDR2 as FQGTGA. The V end was cut by 1 base, the J end by 3 bases, with 16 bases between. This chain's CDR3 is CASSLSGNRAIYNEQFF. In DNA form, the CDR3 reads TGTGCCAGCAGCTTAAGCGGAAACAGGGCTATCTACAATGAGCAGTTCTTC. Full variable domain (rest looked up from reference TRBV7-3 and TRBJ2-1): GAGVSQTPSNKVTEKGKYVELRCDPISGHTALYWYRQSLGQGPEFLIYFQGTGAADDSGLPNDRFFAVRPEGSVSTLKIQRTERGDSAVYLCASSLSGNRAIYNEQFFGPGTRLTVL.

In regard to this clonotype: This may stem from a read error, because a much larger clone lies one nucleotide away. The rearrangement uses TRBV28 and TRBJ2-7; D possibly corresponds to TRBD1 (5 bases). Looked up from germline, CDR1 is MDHEN and CDR2 is SYDVKM. This CDR3 spans 14 amino acids. Trimming shortened V by 2 bases and J by 5 bases, and 13 bases separated the two germline ends. The CDR3 nucleotides read TGTGCCAGCAGTTTACTCTCAGGGAACCACGAGCAGTACTTC. Residues: CASSLLSGNHEQYF.

V and J are TRBV5-4 and TRBJ2-5; no reliable D call. Per the germline V gene, CDR1 is SGHNT and CDR2 is YYREEE (reference sequence). Trimming removed 3 bases from V and 4 bases from J, with 13 bases in between. This CDR3 contains 14 residues. This CDR3 reads CASSSAGGLETQYF. Written as DNA, the CDR3 is TGTGCCAGCAGCTCCGCCGGCGGCTTAGAGACCCAGTACTTC.

This chain links TRBV7-8 with TRBJ2-7; 15 nucleotides align to TRBD2. The germline V gene has CDR1 SGHVS and CDR2 FQNEAQ. This CDR3 region has 14 residues. V shed 7 bases and J 12 bases; nucleotides not matched to a gene: 10. The CDR3 loop reads CASTQGLAGGFPYF. The CDR3 bases are TGTGCCAGCACCCAGGGACTAGCGGGGGGTTTCCCGTACTTC.

This clonotype has ten or more counts. The rearrangement links TRBV7-2 to TRBJ2-5, with TRBD1 identical over 7 bases. The CDR3 spans 18 residues. J gave up 1 base and V 0 bases, and 11 bases lay outside the gene matches. From germline, CDR1 is SGHTA and CDR2 FQGNSA. CDR3 sequence: CASSLADPGTVIQETQYF. The CDR3 DNA sequence: TGTGCCAGCAGCTTAGCGGATCCCGGGACAGTGATCCAAGAGACCCAGTACTTC.

The sample holds many counts of this clonotype. V gene TRBV12-3 or TRBV12-4 combines with J gene TRBJ2-1, with 14 bases identical to TRBD2. The V and J ends lost 10 bases and 6 bases, in that order; junction bases with no gene match: 14. The CDR3 runs to 17 residues. CDR3 in DNA: TGTGCCACTAAAAAGGGGACTAGCGGGAGAACGGGCAATGAGCAGTTCTTC. Encoded protein: CATKKGTSGRTGNEQFF.

The rearrangement joins TRBV15 to TRBJ2-5; D perhaps matches TRBD2 (6 bases). V lost 1 base to trimming and J lost 5 bases, with 14 bases between them. Looked up from germline, CDR1 is LNHNV and CDR2 is YYDKDF (reference sequence). CDR3 length equals 15 residues. CDR3 loop: CATSRVTGVHETQYF. For the CDR3, the DNA is TGTGCCACCAGCAGAGTCACGGGAGTCCACGAGACCCAGTACTTC.

There are a few counts of this clonotype. DNA of the CDR3: TGTGCCAGCAGTTTATTAGTTAACAATGAGCAGTTCTTC. Protein product: CASSLLVNNEQFF. The rearrangement links TRBV12-3 or TRBV12-4 to TRBJ2-1; D is unclear. Trimming left V 2 bases short and J 5 bases short, with 7 bases between. The CDR3 spans 13 residues.

The chain carries TRBV5-1 and TRBJ2-7; TRBD2 matches 12 bases. The V gene's germline CDR1 is SGHRS and CDR2 YFSETQ. The CDR3 sequence is 17 residues long. The V segment lost 0 bases and the J segment 0 bases; nucleotides outside the gene matches: 4. The CDR3 region is CASSLGGLAGSSYEQYF. As DNA, the CDR3 is TGCGCCAGCAGCTTGGGCGGACTAGCGGGGAGCTCCTACGAGCAGTACTTC.